Each of the 23 T cell receptor beta chains below was sequenced from the same sample in a study of early T cells in non-severe SARS-CoV-2 infection. TCRdb called the 5' RACE reads again in MiXCR, with one record for every CDR3 protein. In the table there are about 64,000 distinct CDR3 sequences, roughly 12% of which are singletons. This material consisted of whole blood, taken at baseline. All receptors derive from an adult who was a healthcare worker with PCR-confirmed SARS-CoV-2 infection or an uninfected control (not recorded which).

The chain has TRBV6-5 and TRBJ1-1; unclear D gene. This CDR3 spans 14 amino acids. V gave up 6 bases and J gave up 1 base, with 12 bases separating them. The germline V gene has CDR1 MNHEY and CDR2 SVGAGI. The CDR3 DNA follows: TGTGCCAGCAGCTATGGACGGAAGAACACTGAAGCTTTCTTT. Its protein product is CASSYGRKNTEAFF.

This clonotype was recorded many times. The chain employs TRBV15 and TRBJ2-1; D gene unclear. The CDR3 contains 13 residues. V lost 0 bases to trimming and J lost 7 bases, with 7 bases between them. CDR1 LNHNV and CDR2 YYDKDF come from the germline V gene (reference sequence). CDR3 sequence reads: CATSREIFNEQFF. CDR3 bases: TGTGCCACCAGCAGAGAAATTTTTAATGAGCAGTTCTTC.

This chain joins TRBV12-3 or TRBV12-4 and TRBJ2-5, with no clear D. CDR3 length: 15 residues. Trimming took off 0 bases at V and 4 bases at J, with 12 bases between the two ends. The CDR3 loop reads CASSLANRPRETQYF. The DNA for the CDR3 is TGTGCCAGCAGTTTAGCTAACAGACCCCGAGAGACCCAGTACTTC.

This clonotype was seen repeatedly, ten times or more. A junction boundary mismatches the germline segment, possibly from a read error. The CDR3 DNA is TGTGCCAGCAGCGTAGCGGGGGGGCCAGCAAATGAGCAGTTCTTC. Its translation: CASSVAGGPANEQFF. The chain combines TRBV7-2 with TRBJ2-1, with TRBD2 matching 11 bases. This CDR3 has 15 residues. Per the germline V gene, CDR1 is SGHTA and CDR2 is FQGNSA.

This clonotype was detected many times. The CDR3 DNA reads as TGTGCCAGCAGCATGGACAGGGGGCTCAATCAGCCCCAGCATTTT. Its translation: CASSMDRGLNQPQHF. The chain combines TRBV7-9 with TRBJ1-5, with TRBD1 matching over 11 bases. The CDR3 contains 15 residues. Germline V lookup: CDR1 SEHNR, CDR2 FQNEAQ (reference sequence). Trimming took 5 bases from V and 3 from J; bases not matched to a gene: 3.

Many counts were recorded for this clonotype. The chain carries TRBV30 and TRBJ1-2; D is ambiguous. The V end lost 2 bases, the J end lost 1 base, and 8 bases lay between the germline ends. The CDR3 loop spans 13 amino acids. Germline lookup yields CDR1 GTSNPN and CDR2 SVGIG (reference sequence). CDR3 sequence reads: CAWSLDSNYGYTF. For the CDR3, the DNA is TGTGCCTGGAGTCTCGATAGTAACTATGGCTACACCTTC.

This clonotype was picked up a small number of times. The chain links TRBV20-1 to TRBJ1-5, with D tentatively TRBD1 (5 bases). There are 17 residues in the CDR3. Trimming pared 0 bases from V and 9 bases from J, leaving 24 bases between. Germline V gene sequence: CDR1 DFQATT, CDR2 SNEGSKA (reference sequence). Here the CDR3 reads CSARDIGVGQGVSPQHF. The CDR3 DNA is TGCAGTGCTAGAGATATAGGTGTAGGGCAGGGAGTATCGCCCCAGCATTTT.

This clonotype has a handful of counts. V and J are TRBV6-6 and TRBJ2-6; 10 bases map to TRBD2. The CDR3 covers 17 residues. The J segment lost 4 bases and the V segment lost 7 bases, leaving 10 bases of the junction unmatched. Per germline, CDR1 MNHNY and CDR2 SVGAGI (reference sequence). The CDR3 loop reads CASKEREGRGGANVLTF. For the CDR3, the DNA is TGTGCCAGCAAGGAGCGGGAGGGCCGAGGGGGGGCCAACGTCCTGACTTTC.

J is TRBJ2-5 and V is TRBV12-2. TRBV12-2 is flagged as a pseudogene. There are 11 residues in the CDR3. CDR3 region: CASRFWETQYF. Here the CDR3 DNA reads TGTGCAAGTCGCTTCTGGGAGACCCAGTACTTC.

The chain uses TRBV6-1 and TRBJ1-1, with no clear D. The V gene lost 0 bases and the J gene lost 5 bases, with 7 bases spanning the gap. Per germline, CDR1 MNHNS and CDR2 SASEGT. The CDR3 is 13 amino acids. Written as DNA, the CDR3 is TGTGCCAGCAGTGAAGCCACCAGTACTGAAGCTTTCTTT. Its protein product is CASSEATSTEAFF.

This clonotype was recorded a few times. This sequence joins TRBV7-9 and TRBJ2-1; D is possibly TRBD1 (6 bases). The germline V gene has CDR1 SEHNR and CDR2 FQNEAQ (reference sequence). The germline V and J ends were trimmed by 0 bases and 3 bases, with 9 bases remaining between them. This CDR3 comprises 15 residues. The CDR3 nucleotides read TGTGCCAGCAGCTTAGCTGGGGACAACTACAATGAGCAGTTCTTC. Protein product: CASSLAGDNYNEQFF.

This clonotype was counted only a few times. The chain recombines TRBV6-1 with TRBJ1-6; 7 nucleotides agree with TRBD1. CDR3 length: 13 residues. Trimming cost V 3 bases and J 8 bases; bases outside gene matches: 1. The germline gives CDR1 MNHNS, CDR2 SASEGT. The CDR3 nucleotides are TGTGCCAGCAGTGACCAGGGGGATTCACCCCTCCACTTT. Protein: CASSDQGDSPLHF.

The genes are TRBV4-3 and TRBJ1-1, with a weak D call TRBD1 (5 bases). The CDR3 has 14 residues. V was trimmed by 3 bases and J by 6 bases, leaving 14 bases between them. Germline V gene data show CDR1 as LGHNA and CDR2 as YSLEER. The chain's CDR3 is CASSQDRGRAEAFF. In DNA form, the CDR3 reads TGCGCCAGCAGCCAGGATAGGGGTAGGGCTGAAGCTTTCTTT.

This clonotype was detected only a few times. The J gene is TRBJ2-2, the V gene TRBV7-2, with D uncertain. CDR3 size: 13 residues. Germline V gives CDR1 SGHTA, CDR2 FQGNSA. V lost 0 bases and J 7 bases, leaving 6 bases between the germline ends. The CDR3, as DNA: TGTGCCAGCAGCTTAGCAGCCGGCGGGGAGCTGTTTTTT. Translated, it gives CASSLAAGGELFF.

This clonotype was picked up many times. Here the CDR3 reads CASFLAGGNEQFF. The CDR3 DNA follows: TGTGCCAGCTTCCTAGCGGGAGGCAATGAGCAGTTCTTC. The genes are TRBV5-4 and TRBJ2-1; TRBD2 matches at 11 bases. Germline V gene lookup returns CDR1 SGHNT and CDR2 YYREEE (reference sequence). The CDR3 sequence is 13 residues long. Trimming took 7 bases from V and 6 from J; bases not matched to a gene: 3.

This clonotype has more than one count but fewer than ten. V is TRBV18 and J is TRBJ1-1; tentative D call: TRBD1 (5 bases). The CDR3 spans 16 residues. Trimming removed 4 bases at V and 0 bases at J, with 15 bases between. CDR1 KGHSH and CDR2 LQKENI come from the germline V gene. CDR3 sequence reads: CASSLRRGAMNTEAFF. The CDR3 coding sequence is TGTGCCAGCTCACTCAGAAGGGGCGCCATGAACACTGAAGCTTTCTTT.

The chain combines TRBV28 with TRBJ2-7; D may be TRBD1 (5 bases). The V gene lost 6 bases and the J gene lost 4 bases, with 19 bases spanning the gap. Looked up from germline, CDR1 is MDHEN and CDR2 is SYDVKM. This CDR3 contains 15 residues. The CDR3 coding sequence is TGTGCCAGCAGACCTCGTGACAGAAAACTATACGAGCAGTACTTC. Translated, it gives CASRPRDRKLYEQYF.

The chain has TRBV25-1 and TRBJ2-5, with D tentatively TRBD1 (5 bases). The CDR3 has 16 amino acids. Trimming pared 1 base from V and 0 bases from J, leaving 12 bases between. Germline-derived CDR1 and CDR2 are MGHDK and SYGVNS. This chain's CDR3 is CASSELAGWYQETQYF. DNA for the CDR3: TGTGCCAGCAGTGAATTGGCAGGGTGGTACCAAGAGACCCAGTACTTC.

This clonotype occurred a few times. This chain uses TRBV4-2 with TRBJ1-3, with 7 bases fitting TRBD1. CDR1 and CDR2 from the germline V gene are LGHNA and YNFKEQ. The CDR3 consists of 15 residues. J gave up 6 bases and V 0 bases, and 5 bases lay outside the gene matches. The CDR3 DNA reads TGTGCCAGCAGCCAAGATCGACAGGGCGCAAACACCATATATTTT. Its protein is CASSQDRQGANTIYF.

The chain employs TRBV29-1 and TRBJ2-7; 7 nucleotides match TRBD2. This CDR3 is built from 12 residues. V lost 7 bases, J lost 1 base, and 4 bases stayed unmatched. Germline V gene sequence: CDR1 SQVTM, CDR2 ANQGSEA. CDR3 sequence: CSAASGSYEQYF. CDR3 sequence (DNA): TGCAGCGCTGCTAGCGGTTCCTACGAGCAGTACTTC.

This clonotype was observed at least ten times. This chain joins TRBV6-2 or TRBV6-3 and TRBJ1-5; D perhaps matches TRBD1 (5 bases). With 7 bases removed from V and 7 bases from J, the gap between germline ends came to 23 bases. The CDR3 loop spans 16 amino acids. Germline CDR1 MNHEY, CDR2 SVGEGT. The CDR3 nucleotides are TGTGCCAGCAACAACCCCCGATACATTCGGGACCAGCCCCAGCATTTT. Translating gives CASNNPRYIRDQPQHF.

This clonotype came up many times. The rearrangement joins TRBV10-3 to TRBJ1-1; D gene ambiguous. CDR1 is ENHRY, CDR2 SYGVKD, per germline. The CDR3 covers 15 residues. Trimming cost V 4 bases and J 1 base, with 13 bases left between them. Here the CDR3 DNA reads TGTGCCATCAGTGTAGGCGGACTGGGGAACACTGAAGCTTTCTTT. Amino acid sequence: CAISVGGLGNTEAFF.

This clonotype came up a few times. The chain links TRBV29-1 to TRBJ2-1; 7 bases are shared with TRBD2. The ends lost 6 bases at V and 4 bases at J; junction bases unmatched: 18. Per the germline V gene, CDR1 is SQVTM and CDR2 is ANQGSEA. This CDR3 has 17 residues. CDR3 in amino acids: CSVSGGLPLGGYNEQFF. CDR3 DNA: TGCAGCGTCTCCGGTGGACTACCCTTGGGGGGGTACAATGAGCAGTTCTTC.